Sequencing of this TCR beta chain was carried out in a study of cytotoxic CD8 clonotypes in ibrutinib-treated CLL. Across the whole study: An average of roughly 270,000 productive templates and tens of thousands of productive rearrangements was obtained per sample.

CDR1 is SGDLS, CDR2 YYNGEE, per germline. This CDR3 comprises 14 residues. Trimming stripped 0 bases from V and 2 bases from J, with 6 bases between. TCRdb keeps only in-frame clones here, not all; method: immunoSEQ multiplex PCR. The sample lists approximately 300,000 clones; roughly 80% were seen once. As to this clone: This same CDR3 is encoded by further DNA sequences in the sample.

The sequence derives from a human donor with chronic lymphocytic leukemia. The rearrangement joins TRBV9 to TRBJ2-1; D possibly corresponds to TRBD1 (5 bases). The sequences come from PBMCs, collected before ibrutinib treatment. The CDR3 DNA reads TGTGCCAGCAGCGTAGGGGGCACCTACAATGAGCAGTTCTTC. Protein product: CASSVGGTYNEQFF.